Listed here are 6 T cell receptor beta chains from one sample, sequenced in a study of CD8+CD57+ T cells in acquired aplastic anemia. Patients who underwent sequencing had shown CD8+CD57+ cell expansion by flow cytometry. Genomic DNA served as template for TCR beta VDJ and CDR3 profiling. Using its own MiXCR run on the reads, TCRdb lists one record per CDR3 protein. This table has under 350,000 distinct CDR3 sequences, 56% appearing once. The specimen sequenced was sorted CD4+, CD8+, or CD8+CD57+ T cells (not recorded which) from PBMCs. Receptors were obtained from a human donor with aplastic anemia.

V gene TRBV12-3 or TRBV12-4 combines with J gene TRBJ2-1, with D perhaps given as TRBD1 or TRBD2 (5 bases each). V was cut by 10 bases and J by 8 bases, with 21 bases left in between. This CDR3 comprises 14 residues. CDR3 in amino acids: CAITPGPRGDEQFF. CDR3 nucleotides: TGTGCCATCACGCCCGGACCCCGGGGCGATGAGCAGTTCTTC.

This sequence joins TRBV20-1 and TRBJ2-7; D gene ambiguous. The CDR3 runs to 12 residues. V lost 4 bases to trimming and J lost 4 bases, with 11 bases between them. CDR1 and CDR2 (germline): DFQATT, SNEGSKA (reference sequence). The chain's CDR3 is CSANPLGYEQYF. The CDR3 DNA is TGCAGTGCTAATCCGCTGGGGTACGAGCAGTACTTC.

This clonotype was observed at least ten times. The chain combines TRBV7-8 with TRBJ2-7, with 9 bases matching TRBD1. The CDR3 length is 14 residues. The V gene end was trimmed by 5 bases and the J gene end by 3 bases; junction bases not matched to a gene: 5. Germline V gene data show CDR1 as SGHVS and CDR2 as FQNEAQ. CDR3 sequence: CASSTGQGNYEQYF. CDR3 sequence (DNA): TGTGCCAGCAGCACGGGACAGGGAAACTACGAGCAGTACTTC.

The J gene is TRBJ2-7, the V gene TRBV4-1, with 8 nucleotides matching TRBD2. CDR1 is MGHRA and CDR2 is YSYEKL in the germline V gene. Trimming removed 0 bases from V and 5 bases from J; junction bases left unmatched: 9. The CDR3 sequence is 16 residues long. CDR3 DNA sequence: TGCGCCAGCAGCCAAGATAAAAGCGGGAGTACAAACGAGCAGTACTTC. Protein: CASSQDKSGSTNEQYF.

The V gene is TRBV10-3, the J gene TRBJ2-7, with D hard to call. Trimming stripped 10 bases from V and 2 bases from J, with 15 bases between. This CDR3 has 13 residues. Germline V gene sequence: CDR1 ENHRY, CDR2 SYGVKD. DNA for the CDR3: TGTGCCAGCACCCTGGGCCCTACCTACGAGCAGTACTTC. It is translated as CASTLGPTYEQYF.

The chain recombines TRBV7-6 with TRBJ2-1; D not certain. CDR3 size: 13 residues. The V end lost 5 bases, the J end lost 9 bases, and 14 bases lay between the germline ends. Germline loops: CDR1 SGHVS, CDR2 FNYEAQ. For the CDR3, the DNA is TGTGCCAGCAGCCAAGATTGGGCACGTGAGCAGTTCTTC. Its translation is CASSQDWAREQFF. The full variable domain, rest sourced from reference TRBV7-6 and TRBJ2-1, is GAGVSQSPRYKVTKRGQDVALRCDPISGHVSLYWYRQALGQGPEFLTYFNYEAQQDKSGLPNDRFSAERPEGSISTLTIQRTEQRDSAMYRCASSQDWAREQFFGPGTRLTVL.